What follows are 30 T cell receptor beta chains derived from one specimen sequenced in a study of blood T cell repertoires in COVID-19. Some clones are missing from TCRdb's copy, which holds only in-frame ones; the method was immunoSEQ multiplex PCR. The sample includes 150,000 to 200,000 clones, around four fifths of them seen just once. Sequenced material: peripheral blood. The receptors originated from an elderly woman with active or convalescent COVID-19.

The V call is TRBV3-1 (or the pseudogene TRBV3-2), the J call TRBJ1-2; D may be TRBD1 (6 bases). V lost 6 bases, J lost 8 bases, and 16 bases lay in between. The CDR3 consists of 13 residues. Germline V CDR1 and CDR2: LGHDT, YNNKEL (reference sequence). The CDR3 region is CASSSIQGAGYTF. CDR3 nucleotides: TGTGCCAGCAGTAGTATACAGGGAGCGGGCTACACCTTC.

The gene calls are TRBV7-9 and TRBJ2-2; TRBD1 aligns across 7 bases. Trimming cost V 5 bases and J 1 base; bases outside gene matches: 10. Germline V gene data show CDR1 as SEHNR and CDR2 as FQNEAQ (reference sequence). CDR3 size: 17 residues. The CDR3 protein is CASSPRQGGWNTGELFF. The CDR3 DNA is TGTGCCAGCAGCCCAAGACAGGGCGGGTGGAACACCGGGGAGCTGTTTTTT.

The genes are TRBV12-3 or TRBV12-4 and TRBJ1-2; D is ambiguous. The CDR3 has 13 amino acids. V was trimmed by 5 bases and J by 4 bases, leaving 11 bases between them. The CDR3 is CASSLLEAYGYTF. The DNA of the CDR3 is TGTGCCAGCAGTCTGTTGGAGGCCTATGGCTACACCTTC.

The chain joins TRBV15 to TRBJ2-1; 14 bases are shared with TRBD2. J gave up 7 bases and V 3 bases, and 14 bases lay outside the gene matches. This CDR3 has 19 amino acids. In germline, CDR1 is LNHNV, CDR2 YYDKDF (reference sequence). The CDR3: CATSRDLGGLAGEGNEQFF. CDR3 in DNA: TGTGCCACCAGCAGGGATCTTGGGGGACTAGCGGGGGAGGGGAATGAGCAGTTCTTC.

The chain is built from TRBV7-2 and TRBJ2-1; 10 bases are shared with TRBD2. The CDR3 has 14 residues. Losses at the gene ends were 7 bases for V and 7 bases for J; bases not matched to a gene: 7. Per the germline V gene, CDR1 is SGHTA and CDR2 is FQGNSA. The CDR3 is CASTAGLAANEQFF. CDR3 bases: TGTGCCAGCACCGCCGGACTAGCGGCTAATGAGCAGTTCTTC.

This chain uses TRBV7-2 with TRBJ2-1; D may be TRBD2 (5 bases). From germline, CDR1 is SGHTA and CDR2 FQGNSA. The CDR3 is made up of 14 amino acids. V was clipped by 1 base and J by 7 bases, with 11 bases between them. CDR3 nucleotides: TGTGCCAGCAGCTTAGTCCGGGAAGGGAATGAGCAGTTCTTC. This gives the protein CASSLVREGNEQFF.

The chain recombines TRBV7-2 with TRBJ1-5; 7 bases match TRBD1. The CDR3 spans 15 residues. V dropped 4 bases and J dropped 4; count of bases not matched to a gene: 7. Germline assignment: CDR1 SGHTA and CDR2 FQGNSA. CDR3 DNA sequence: TGTGCCAGCAGCTCCGCCGGGACAGATAATCAGCCCCAGCATTTT. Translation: CASSSAGTDNQPQHF.

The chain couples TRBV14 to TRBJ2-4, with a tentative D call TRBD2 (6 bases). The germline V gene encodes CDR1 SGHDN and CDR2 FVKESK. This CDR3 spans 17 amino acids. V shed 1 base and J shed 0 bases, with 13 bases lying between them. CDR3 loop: CASSQGAGRPAKNIQYF. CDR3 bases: TGTGCCAGCAGCCAAGGGGCTGGGAGGCCAGCCAAAAACATTCAGTACTTC. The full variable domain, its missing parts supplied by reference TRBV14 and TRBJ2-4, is EAGVTQFPSHSVIEKGQTVTLRCDPISGHDNLYWYRRVMGKEIKFLLHFVKESKQDESGMPNNRFLAERTGGTYSTLKVQPAELEDSGVYFCASSQGAGRPAKNIQYFGAGTRLSVL.

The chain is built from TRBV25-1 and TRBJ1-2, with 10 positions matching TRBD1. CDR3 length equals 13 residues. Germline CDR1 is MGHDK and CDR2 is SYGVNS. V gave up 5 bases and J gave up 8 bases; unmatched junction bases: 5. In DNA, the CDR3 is TGTGCCAGCAGTCCGGGACAGGGGTTCGGCTACACCTTC. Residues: CASSPGQGFGYTF.

CDR3 bases: TGTGCCAGCAGCCCAGACAGGGTGACTGAAGCTTTCTTT. Translation gives CASSPDRVTEAFF. The rearrangement uses TRBV7-2 and TRBJ1-1; 7 nucleotides line up with TRBD1. Germline V lookup: CDR1 SGHTA, CDR2 FQGNSA. The V and J ends lost 5 bases and 5 bases, in that order; junction bases with no gene match: 5. The CDR3 extends over 13 amino acids.

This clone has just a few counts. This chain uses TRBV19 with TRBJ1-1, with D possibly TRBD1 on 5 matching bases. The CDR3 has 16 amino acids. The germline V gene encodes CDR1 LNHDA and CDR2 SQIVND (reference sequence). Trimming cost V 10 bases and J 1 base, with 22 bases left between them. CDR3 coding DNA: TGTGCCACTACAGACAGATCACCGTCTTCGAACACTGAAGCTTTCTTT. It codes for CATTDRSPSSNTEAFF.

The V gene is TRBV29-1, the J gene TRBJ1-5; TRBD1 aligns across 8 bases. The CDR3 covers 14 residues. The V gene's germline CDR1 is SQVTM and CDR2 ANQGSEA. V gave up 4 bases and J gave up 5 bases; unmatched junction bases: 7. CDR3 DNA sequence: TGCAGCGTTGGAGCAGGGGGCGCGGATCAGCCCCAGCATTTT. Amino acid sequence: CSVGAGGADQPQHF.

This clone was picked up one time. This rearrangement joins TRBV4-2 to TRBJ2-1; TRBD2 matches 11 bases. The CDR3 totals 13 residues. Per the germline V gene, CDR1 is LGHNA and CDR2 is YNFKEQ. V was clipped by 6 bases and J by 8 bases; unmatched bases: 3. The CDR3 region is CASRTSGIDEQFF. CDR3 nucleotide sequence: TGTGCCAGCAGGACTAGCGGGATTGATGAGCAGTTCTTC.

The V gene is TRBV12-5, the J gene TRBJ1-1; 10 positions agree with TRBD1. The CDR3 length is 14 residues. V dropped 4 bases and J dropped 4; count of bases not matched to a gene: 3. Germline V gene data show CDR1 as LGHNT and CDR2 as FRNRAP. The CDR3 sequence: CASGWTGGGTEAFF. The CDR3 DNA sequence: TGTGCTAGTGGTTGGACAGGGGGGGGCACTGAAGCTTTCTTT.

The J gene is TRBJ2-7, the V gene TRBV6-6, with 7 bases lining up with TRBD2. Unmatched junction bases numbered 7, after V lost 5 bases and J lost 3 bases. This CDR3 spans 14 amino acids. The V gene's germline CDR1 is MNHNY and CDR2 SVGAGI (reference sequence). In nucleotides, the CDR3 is TGTGCCAGCAGTACGCGGACTAGGTTCTACGAGCAGTACTTC. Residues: CASSTRTRFYEQYF.

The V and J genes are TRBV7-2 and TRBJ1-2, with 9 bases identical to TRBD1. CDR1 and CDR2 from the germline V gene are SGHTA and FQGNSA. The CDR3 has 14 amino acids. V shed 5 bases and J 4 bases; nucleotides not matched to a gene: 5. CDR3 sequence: CASSPGTGSYGYTF. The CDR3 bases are TGTGCCAGCAGCCCGGGGACAGGGAGCTATGGCTACACCTTC.

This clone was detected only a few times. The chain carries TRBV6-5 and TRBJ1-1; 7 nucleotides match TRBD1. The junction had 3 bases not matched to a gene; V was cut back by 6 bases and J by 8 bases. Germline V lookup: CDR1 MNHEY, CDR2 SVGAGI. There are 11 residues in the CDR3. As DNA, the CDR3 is TGTGCCAGCAGGTCAGGGGGGGAAGCTTTCTTT. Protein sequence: CASRSGGEAFF.

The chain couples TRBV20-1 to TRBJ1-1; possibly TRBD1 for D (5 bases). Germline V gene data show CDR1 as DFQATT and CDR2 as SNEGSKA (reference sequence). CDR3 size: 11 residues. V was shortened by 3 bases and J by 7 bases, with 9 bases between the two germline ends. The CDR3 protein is CSARVQGEAFF. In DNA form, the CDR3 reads TGCAGTGCTAGGGTCCAGGGTGAAGCTTTCTTT.

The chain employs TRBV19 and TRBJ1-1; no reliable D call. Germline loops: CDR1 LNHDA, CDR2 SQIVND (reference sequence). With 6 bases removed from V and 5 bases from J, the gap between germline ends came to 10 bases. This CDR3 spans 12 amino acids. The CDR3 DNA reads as TGTGCCAGTAGAATCGGAGGGACTGAAGCTTTCTTT. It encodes CASRIGGTEAFF. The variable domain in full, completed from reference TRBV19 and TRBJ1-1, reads DGGITQSPKYLFRKEGQNVTLSCEQNLNHDAMYWYRQDPGQGLRLIYYSQIVNDFQKGDIAEGYSVSREKKESFPLTVTSAQKNPTAFYLCASRIGGTEAFFGQGTRLTVV.

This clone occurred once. The CDR3 DNA reads as TGTGCCAGCAGCGTAGGGGACAGGGGGAATCAGCCCCAGCATTTT. This encodes CASSVGDRGNQPQHF. The J gene is TRBJ1-5, the V gene TRBV9, with 11 bases matching TRBD1. Germline lookup yields CDR1 SGDLS and CDR2 YYNGEE. V shed 0 bases, J shed 4 bases, and the junction held 0 bases outside the gene matches. This CDR3 region has 15 residues. Variable domain in full (rest from reference TRBV9 and TRBJ1-5): DSGVTQTPKHLITATGQRVTLRCSPRSGDLSVYWYQQSLDQGLQFLIQYYNGEERAKGNILERFSAQQFPDLHSELNLSSLELGDSALYFCASSVGDRGNQPQHFGDGTRLSIL.

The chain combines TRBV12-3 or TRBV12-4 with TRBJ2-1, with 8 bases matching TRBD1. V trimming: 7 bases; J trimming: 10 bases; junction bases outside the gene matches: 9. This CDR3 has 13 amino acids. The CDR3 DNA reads TGTGCCAGCACCTGGACAGGGTCGGGCGAGCAGTTCTTC. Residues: CASTWTGSGEQFF.

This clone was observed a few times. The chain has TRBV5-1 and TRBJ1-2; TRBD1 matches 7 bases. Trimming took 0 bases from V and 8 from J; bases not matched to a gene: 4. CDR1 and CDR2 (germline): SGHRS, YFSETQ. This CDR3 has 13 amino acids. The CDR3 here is CASSLGTGEGYTF. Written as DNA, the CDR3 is TGCGCCAGCAGCTTGGGCACAGGGGAAGGCTACACCTTC.

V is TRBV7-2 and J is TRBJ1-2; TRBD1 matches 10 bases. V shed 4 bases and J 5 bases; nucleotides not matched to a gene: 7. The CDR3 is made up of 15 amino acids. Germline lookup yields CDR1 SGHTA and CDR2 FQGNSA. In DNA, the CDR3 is TGTGCCAGCAGCTCACCGGGACAGGGGAGGTATGGCTACACCTTC. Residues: CASSSPGQGRYGYTF.

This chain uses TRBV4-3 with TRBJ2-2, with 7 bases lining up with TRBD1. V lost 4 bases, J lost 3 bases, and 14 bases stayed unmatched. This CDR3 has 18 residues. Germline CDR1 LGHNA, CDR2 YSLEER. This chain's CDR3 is CASSRGGYRTSDTGELFF. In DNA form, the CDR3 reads TGCGCCAGCAGCCGAGGGGGCTACAGGACGTCGGACACCGGGGAGCTGTTTTTT.

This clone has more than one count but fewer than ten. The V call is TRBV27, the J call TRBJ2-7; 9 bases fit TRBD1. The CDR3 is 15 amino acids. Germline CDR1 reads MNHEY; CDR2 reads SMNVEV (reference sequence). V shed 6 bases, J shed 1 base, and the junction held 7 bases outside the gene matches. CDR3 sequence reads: CASRAGTGYSYEQYF. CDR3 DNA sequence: TGTGCCAGCAGAGCCGGGACAGGGTATTCCTACGAGCAGTACTTC.

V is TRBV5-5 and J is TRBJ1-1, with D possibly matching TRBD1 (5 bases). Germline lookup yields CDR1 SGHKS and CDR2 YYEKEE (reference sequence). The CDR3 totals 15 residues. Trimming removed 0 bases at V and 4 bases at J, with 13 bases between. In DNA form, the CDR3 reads TGTGCCAGCAGCTTGGAATCAGGCGGGGGCACTGAAGCTTTCTTT. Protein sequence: CASSLESGGGTEAFF.

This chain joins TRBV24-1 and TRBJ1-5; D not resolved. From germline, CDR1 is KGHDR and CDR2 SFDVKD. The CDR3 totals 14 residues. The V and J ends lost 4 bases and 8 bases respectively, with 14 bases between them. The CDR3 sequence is CATSDRSSFEPQHF. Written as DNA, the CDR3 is TGTGCCACCAGTGACAGGTCGTCGTTTGAGCCCCAGCATTTT.

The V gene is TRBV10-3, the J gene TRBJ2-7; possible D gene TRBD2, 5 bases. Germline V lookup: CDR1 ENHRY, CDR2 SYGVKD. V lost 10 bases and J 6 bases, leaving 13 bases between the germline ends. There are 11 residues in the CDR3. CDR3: CATEGTREQYF. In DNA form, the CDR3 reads TGTGCCACAGAGGGAACCCGCGAGCAGTACTTC.

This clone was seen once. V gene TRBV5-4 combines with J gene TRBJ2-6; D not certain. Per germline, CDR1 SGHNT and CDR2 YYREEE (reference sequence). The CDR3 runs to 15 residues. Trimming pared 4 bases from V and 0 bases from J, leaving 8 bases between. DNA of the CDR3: TGTGCCAGCAGCCCCAGCGCCTCTGGGGCCAACGTCCTGACTTTC. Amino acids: CASSPSASGANVLTF.

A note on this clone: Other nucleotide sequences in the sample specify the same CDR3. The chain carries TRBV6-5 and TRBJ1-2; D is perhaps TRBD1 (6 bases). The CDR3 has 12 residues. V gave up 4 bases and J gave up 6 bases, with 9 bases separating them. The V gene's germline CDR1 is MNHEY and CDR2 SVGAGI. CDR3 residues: CASSSQGNGYTF. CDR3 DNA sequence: TGTGCCAGCAGTTCGCAGGGGAATGGCTACACCTTC.